This T cell receptor (beta chain) is from a study of shared clonotypes between healthy human individuals. TCRdb's copy holds only in-frame clones and misses some; the assay was immunoSEQ multiplex PCR. In the table there are some 2,000,000 clones, 90% to 95% of which are singletons. Study results and caveats: The study drew on few donors, limiting represented genetic and exposure-history diversity. Shared clonotypes across all four donors exceeded non-shared ones in generation probability.

Per the germline V gene, CDR1 is SGHVS and CDR2 is FQNEAQ. Unmatched junction bases numbered 19, after V lost 7 bases and J lost 6 bases. This CDR3 contains 18 residues. Donation came from healthy HIV-negative adults that had no recent acute infections or vaccinations. Each donor was a Caucasian adult residing in Nashville, Tennessee. As regards this clone: Its antigen is not known.

The source of this sequence is a man aged 18-30 years in good health. Sequenced: naive CD4+ T cells sorted from blood. Subset indicated: CD45RA+ positively selected. The J gene is TRBJ2-5, the V gene TRBV7-8; TRBD2 matches at 11 bases. In nucleotides, the CDR3 is TGTGCCAGCACTCCCATAACGGGTAGCGGGGGGGTAGGAAAGACCCAGTACTTC. This sequence encodes CASTPITGSGGVGKTQYF.